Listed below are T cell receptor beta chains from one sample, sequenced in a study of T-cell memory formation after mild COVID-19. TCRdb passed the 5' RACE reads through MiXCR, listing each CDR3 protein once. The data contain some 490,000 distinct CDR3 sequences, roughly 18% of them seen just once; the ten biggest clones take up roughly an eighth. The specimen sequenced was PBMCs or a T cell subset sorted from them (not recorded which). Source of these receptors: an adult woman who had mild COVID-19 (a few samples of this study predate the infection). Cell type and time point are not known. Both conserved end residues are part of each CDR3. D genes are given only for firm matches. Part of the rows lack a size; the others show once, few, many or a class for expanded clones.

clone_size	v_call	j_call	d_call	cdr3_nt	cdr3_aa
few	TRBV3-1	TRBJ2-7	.	TGTGCCAGCAGCCTTGGGGGGTCTGGGCGTGAAGAGCAGTACTTC	CASSLGGSGREEQYF
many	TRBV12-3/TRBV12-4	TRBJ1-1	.	TGTGCCAGCAGTCCCCGCCGGGGGAACACTGAAGCTTTCTTT	CASSPRRGNTEAFF
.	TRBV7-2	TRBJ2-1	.	TGTGCCAGCAGCTTAGAAAGAGGTCGTGGTGAGCAGTTCTTC	CASSLERGRGEQFF
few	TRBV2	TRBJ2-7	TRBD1	TGTGCCAGCAGTGGGAGACAGGGTAATGAGCAGTACTTC	CASSGRQGNEQYF
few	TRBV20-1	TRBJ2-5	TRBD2	TGCAGTGCTAGAAAACTAGCGGAAAGGGAGACCCAGTACTTC	CSARKLAERETQYF
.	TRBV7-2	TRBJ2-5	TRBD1	TGTGCCAGCAGCCCGGGAAGGGGGCGTCAAGAGACCCAGTACTTC	CASSPGRGRQETQYF
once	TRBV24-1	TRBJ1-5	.	TGTGCCACCAGTGGGGGGGACGGGAGCAATCAGCCCCAGCATTTT	CATSGGDGSNQPQHF
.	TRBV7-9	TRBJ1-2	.	TGTGCCAGCAGCACCCTGACACCTAACTATGGCTACACCTTC	CASSTLTPNYGYTF
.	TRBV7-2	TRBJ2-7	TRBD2	TGTGCCAGCAGCTTAAGTGGCGGGAGGGCCCCCTACGAGCAGTACTTC	CASSLSGGRAPYEQYF
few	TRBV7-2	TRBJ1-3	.	TGTGCCAGCAGCTTAGTCGGGGGGGTCCCCTCTGGAAACACCATATATTTT	CASSLVGGVPSGNTIYF
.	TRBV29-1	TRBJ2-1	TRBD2	TGCAGCGTTGTTGCGGGAGGGGTAGATGAGCAGTTCTTC	CSVVAGGVDEQFF
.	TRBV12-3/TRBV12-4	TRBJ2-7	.	TGTGCCAGCAGTCCCACTCTTACCTACGAGCAGTACTTC	CASSPTLTYEQYF
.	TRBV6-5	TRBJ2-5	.	TGTGCCAGCAGGTTACAGGGACGAGAGACCCAGTACTTC	CASRLQGRETQYF
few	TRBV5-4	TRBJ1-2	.	TGTGCCAGCAGGCCTGGCGGCGGCCATTATGGCTACACCTTC	CASRPGGGHYGYTF